This T cell receptor (beta chain) was sequenced in a study of vaccination and CD4 T cells after COVID-19. Study context: Two of the convalescents were Hispanic, and the group consisted of six males and four females.

V dropped 3 bases and J dropped 4; count of bases not matched to a gene: 8. This CDR3 spans 15 amino acids. Germline V gives CDR1 DFQATT, CDR2 SNEGSKA (reference sequence). CD4+ T cells that had been cultured provided DNA sequenced with the Oncomine TCR Beta short-read assay. TCRdb reprocessed the PCR reads with MiXCR, giving one entry per CDR3 protein. Here the sample spans roughly 10,000 distinct CDR3 sequences, 50% to 70% being singletons. To note about this clonotype: The antigen remains unidentified.

Noted treatment: approximately nine-day PBMC culture with coronavirus spike peptide pools or control peptides (ViraFEST assay). The chain has TRBV20-1 and TRBJ1-2; TRBD1 matches at 10 bases. This TCR was recovered from a human donor who had recovered from COVID-19. Sequenced input: CD4+ T cells from blood, cultured in vitro. In DNA, the CDR3 is TGCAGTGCTAGTGGGGGACAGGGGTTAGGCTATGGCTACACCTTC. This gives the protein CSASGGQGLGYGYTF.